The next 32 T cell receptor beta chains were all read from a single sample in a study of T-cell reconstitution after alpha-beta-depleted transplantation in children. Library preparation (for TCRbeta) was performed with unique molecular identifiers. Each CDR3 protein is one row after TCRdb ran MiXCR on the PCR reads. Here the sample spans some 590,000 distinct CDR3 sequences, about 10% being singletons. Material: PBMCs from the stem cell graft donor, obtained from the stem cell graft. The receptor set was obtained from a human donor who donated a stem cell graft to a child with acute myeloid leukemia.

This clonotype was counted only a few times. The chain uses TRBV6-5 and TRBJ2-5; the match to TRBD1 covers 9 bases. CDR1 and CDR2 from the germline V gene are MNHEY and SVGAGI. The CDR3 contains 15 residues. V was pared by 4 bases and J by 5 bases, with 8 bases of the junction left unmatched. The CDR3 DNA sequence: TGTGCCAGCAGTTCCACAGGGGGCCAATGGGAGACCCAGTACTTC. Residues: CASSSTGGQWETQYF.

In nucleotides, the CDR3 is TGTGCCAGCAGTTACTCGGCTAGCGGGGACCAAGAGACCCAGTACTTC. Translated, it gives CASSYSASGDQETQYF. This chain connects TRBV6-2 or TRBV6-3 to TRBJ2-5, with 9 positions matching TRBD2. The CDR3 has 16 amino acids. V shed 0 bases, J shed 0 bases, and the junction held 2 bases outside the gene matches. CDR1 is MNHEY and CDR2 is SVGEGT in the germline V gene.

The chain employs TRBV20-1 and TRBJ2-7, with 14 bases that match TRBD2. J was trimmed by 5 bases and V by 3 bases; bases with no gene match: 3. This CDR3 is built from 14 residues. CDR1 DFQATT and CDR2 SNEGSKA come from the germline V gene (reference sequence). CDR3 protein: CSARGLAGAHEQYF. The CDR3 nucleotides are TGCAGTGCTAGGGGACTAGCGGGAGCCCACGAGCAGTACTTC.

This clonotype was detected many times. Here the CDR3 reads CSARGVKSSYEQYF. In DNA form, the CDR3 reads TGCAGTGCCCGGGGGGTGAAGTCCTCCTACGAGCAGTACTTC. The J gene is TRBJ2-7, the V gene TRBV20-1, with 7 nucleotides matching TRBD2. J gave up 0 bases and V 6 bases, and 8 bases lay outside the gene matches. The CDR3 has 14 amino acids. Germline V lookup: CDR1 DFQATT, CDR2 SNEGSKA (reference sequence).

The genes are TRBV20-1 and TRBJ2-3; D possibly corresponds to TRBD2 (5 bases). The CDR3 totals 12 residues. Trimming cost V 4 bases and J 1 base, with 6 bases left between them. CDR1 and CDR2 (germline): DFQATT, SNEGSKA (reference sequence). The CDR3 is CSANSGTDTQYF. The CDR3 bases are TGCAGTGCTAATAGCGGCACAGATACGCAGTATTTT.

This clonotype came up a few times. The CDR3 protein is CASSLERAGRNEQFF. Here the CDR3 DNA reads TGCGCCAGCAGCTTGGAACGAGCGGGAAGGAATGAGCAGTTCTTC. The V gene is TRBV5-1, the J gene TRBJ2-1; 7 bases fit TRBD2. This CDR3 comprises 15 residues. Germline trimming cut 0 bases from V and 7 bases from J; bases unmatched to any gene: 7. The germline gives CDR1 SGHRS, CDR2 YFSETQ.

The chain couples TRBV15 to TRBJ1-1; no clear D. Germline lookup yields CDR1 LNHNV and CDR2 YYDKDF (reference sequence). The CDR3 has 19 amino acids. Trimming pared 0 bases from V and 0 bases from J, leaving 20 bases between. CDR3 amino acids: CATSREGRREPFMNTEAFF. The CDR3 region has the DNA TGTGCCACCAGCAGAGAGGGCAGACGGGAACCCTTCATGAACACTGAAGCTTTCTTT.

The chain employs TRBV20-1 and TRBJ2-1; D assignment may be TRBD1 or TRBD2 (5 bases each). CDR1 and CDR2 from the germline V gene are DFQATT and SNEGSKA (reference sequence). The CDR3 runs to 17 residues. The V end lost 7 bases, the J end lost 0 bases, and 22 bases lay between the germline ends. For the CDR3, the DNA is TGCAGTGTTCGCGGGCAGGCCCTGGGGCTCTCCTACAATGAGCAGTTCTTC. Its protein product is CSVRGQALGLSYNEQFF.

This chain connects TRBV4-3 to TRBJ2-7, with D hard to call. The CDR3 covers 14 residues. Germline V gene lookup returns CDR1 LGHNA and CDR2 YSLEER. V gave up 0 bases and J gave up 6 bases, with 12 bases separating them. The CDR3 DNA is TGCGCCAGCAGCCAAGATAACATTGCGAGCGAGCAGTACTTC. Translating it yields CASSQDNIASEQYF.

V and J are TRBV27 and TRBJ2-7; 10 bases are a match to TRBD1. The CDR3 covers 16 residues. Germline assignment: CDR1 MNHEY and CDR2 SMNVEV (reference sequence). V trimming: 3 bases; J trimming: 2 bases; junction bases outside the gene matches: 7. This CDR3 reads CASSFLSGTGAYEQYF. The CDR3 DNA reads TGTGCCAGCAGTTTTCTCTCCGGGACAGGGGCCTACGAGCAGTACTTC.

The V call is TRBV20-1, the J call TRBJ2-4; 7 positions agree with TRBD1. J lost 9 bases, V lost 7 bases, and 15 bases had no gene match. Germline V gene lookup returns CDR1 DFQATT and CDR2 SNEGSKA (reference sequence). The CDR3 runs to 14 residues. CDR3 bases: TGCAGTGTCGCCACTCAGGGGGATGGTAGCATTCAGTACTTC. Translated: CSVATQGDGSIQYF.

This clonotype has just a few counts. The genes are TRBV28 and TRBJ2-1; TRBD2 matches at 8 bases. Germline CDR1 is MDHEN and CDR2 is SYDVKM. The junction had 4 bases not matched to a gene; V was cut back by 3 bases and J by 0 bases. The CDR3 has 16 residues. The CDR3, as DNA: TGTGCCAGCAGTTTCATCGGGACTAGCTCCTACAATGAGCAGTTCTTC. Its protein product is CASSFIGTSSYNEQFF. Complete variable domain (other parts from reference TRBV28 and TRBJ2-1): DVKVTQSSRYLVKRTGEKVFLECVQDMDHENMFWYRQDPGLGLRLIYFSYDVKMKEKGDIPEGYSVSREKKERFSLILESASTNQTSMYLCASSFIGTSSYNEQFFGPGTRLTVL.

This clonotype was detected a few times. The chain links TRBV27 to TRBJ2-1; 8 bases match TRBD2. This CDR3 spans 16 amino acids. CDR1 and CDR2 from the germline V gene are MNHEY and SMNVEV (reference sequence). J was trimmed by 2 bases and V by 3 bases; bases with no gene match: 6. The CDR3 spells CASSLSGTRPYNEQFF. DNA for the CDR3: TGTGCCAGCAGTTTGTCCGGGACTAGGCCCTACAATGAGCAGTTCTTC.

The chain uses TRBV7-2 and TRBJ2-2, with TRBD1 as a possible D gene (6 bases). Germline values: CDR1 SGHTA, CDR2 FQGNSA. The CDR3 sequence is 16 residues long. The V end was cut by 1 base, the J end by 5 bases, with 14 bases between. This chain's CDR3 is CASSLGSQGRTGELFF. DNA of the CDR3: TGTGCCAGCAGCTTAGGAAGCCAGGGGCGTACCGGGGAGCTGTTTTTT.

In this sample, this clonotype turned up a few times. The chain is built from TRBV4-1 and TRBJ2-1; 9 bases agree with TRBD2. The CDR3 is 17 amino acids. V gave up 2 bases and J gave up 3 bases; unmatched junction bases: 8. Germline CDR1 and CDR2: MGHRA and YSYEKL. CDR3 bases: TGCGCCAGCAGCCAAAGAGTAGCGGGAGAAATCTACAATGAGCAGTTCTTC. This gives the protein CASSQRVAGEIYNEQFF.

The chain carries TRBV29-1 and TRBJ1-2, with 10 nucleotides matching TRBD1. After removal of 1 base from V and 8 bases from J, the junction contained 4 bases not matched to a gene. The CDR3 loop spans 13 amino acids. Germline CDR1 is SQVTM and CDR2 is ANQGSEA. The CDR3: CSVEGQGAGGYTF. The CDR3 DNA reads TGCAGCGTTGAAGGACAGGGGGCGGGAGGCTACACCTTC. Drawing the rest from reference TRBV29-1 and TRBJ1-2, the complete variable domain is SAVISQKPSRDICQRGTSLTIQCQVDSQVTMMFWYRQQPGQSLTLIATANQGSEATYESGFVIDKFPISRPNLTFSTLTVSNMSPEDSSIYLCSVEGQGAGGYTFGSGTRLTVV.

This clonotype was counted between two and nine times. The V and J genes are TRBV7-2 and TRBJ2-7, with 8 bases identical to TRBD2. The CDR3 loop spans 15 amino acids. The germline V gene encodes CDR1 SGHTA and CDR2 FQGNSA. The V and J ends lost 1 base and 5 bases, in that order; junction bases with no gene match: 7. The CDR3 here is CASSLVGSGANEQYF. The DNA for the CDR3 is TGTGCCAGCAGCTTAGTAGGTAGCGGGGCCAACGAGCAGTACTTC. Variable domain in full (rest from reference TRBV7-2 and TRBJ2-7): GAGVSQSPSNKVTEKGKDVELRCDPISGHTALYWYRQSLGQGLEFLIYFQGNSAPDKSGLPSDRFSAERTGGSVSTLTIQRTQQEDSAVYLCASSLVGSGANEQYFGPGTRLTVT.

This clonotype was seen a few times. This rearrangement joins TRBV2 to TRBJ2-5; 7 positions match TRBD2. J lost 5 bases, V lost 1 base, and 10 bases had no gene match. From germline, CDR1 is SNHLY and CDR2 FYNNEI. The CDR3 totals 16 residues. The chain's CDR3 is CASSEGVREVRETQYF. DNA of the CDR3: TGTGCCAGCAGTGAAGGGGTACGGGAGGTCCGGGAGACCCAGTACTTC.

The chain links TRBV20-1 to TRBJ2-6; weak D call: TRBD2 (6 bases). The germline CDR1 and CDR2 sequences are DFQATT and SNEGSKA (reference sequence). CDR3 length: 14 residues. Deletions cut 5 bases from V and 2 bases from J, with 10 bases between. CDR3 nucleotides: TGCAGTGCTCGGCCGGGGGCTGGGGCCAACGTCCTGACTTTC. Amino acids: CSARPGAGANVLTF.

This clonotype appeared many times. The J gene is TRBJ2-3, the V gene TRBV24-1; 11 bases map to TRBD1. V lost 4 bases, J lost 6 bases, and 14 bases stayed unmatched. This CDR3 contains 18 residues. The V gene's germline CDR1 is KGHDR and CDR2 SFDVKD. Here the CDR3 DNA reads TGTGCCACCAGTGACGCCCTTGGGGGGACAGGGGGAGCGGATACGCAGTATTTT. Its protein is CATSDALGGTGGADTQYF.

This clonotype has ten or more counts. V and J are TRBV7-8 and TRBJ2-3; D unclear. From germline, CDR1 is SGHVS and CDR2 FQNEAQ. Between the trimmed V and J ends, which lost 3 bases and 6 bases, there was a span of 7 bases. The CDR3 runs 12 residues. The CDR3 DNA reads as TGTGCCAGCAGCTTTCAAGTGGATACGCAGTATTTT. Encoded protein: CASSFQVDTQYF.

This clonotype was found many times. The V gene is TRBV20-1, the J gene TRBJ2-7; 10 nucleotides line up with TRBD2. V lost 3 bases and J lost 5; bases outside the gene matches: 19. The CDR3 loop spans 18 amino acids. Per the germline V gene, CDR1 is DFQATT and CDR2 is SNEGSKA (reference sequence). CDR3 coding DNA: TGCAGTGCTAGCCTGGGACGGGCTAGCGGGAGAAAGCACCACGAGCAGTACTTC. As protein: CSASLGRASGRKHHEQYF.

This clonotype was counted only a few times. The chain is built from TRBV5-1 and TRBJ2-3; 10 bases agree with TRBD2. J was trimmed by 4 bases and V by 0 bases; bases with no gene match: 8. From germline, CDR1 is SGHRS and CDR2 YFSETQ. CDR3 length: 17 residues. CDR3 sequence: CASSLDISGRAADTQYF. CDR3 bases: TGCGCCAGCAGCTTGGACATAAGCGGGAGGGCCGCAGATACGCAGTATTTT.

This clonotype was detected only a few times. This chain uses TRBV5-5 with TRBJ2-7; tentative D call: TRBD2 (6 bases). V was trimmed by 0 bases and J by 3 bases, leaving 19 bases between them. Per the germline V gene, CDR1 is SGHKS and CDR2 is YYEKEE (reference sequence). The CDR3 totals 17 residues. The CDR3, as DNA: TGTGCCAGCAGCTTGGGCCCTGGGGTAGCGGTACGCTACGAGCAGTACTTC. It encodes CASSLGPGVAVRYEQYF. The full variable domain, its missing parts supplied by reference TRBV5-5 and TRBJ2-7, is DAGVTQSPTHLIKTRGQQVTLRCSPISGHKSVSWYQQVLGQGPQFIFQYYEKEERGRGNFPDRFSARQFPNYSSELNVNALLLGDSALYLCASSLGPGVAVRYEQYFGPGTRLTVT.

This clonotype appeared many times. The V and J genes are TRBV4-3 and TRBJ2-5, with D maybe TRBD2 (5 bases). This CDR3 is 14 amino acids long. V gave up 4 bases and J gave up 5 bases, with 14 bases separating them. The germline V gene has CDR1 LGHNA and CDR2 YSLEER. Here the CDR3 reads CASSPWTPAETQYF. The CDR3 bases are TGCGCCAGCAGCCCGTGGACTCCAGCGGAGACCCAGTACTTC.

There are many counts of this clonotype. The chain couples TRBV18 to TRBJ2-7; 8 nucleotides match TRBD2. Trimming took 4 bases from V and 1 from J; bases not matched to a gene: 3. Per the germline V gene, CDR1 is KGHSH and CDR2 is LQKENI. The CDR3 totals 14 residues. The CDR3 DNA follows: TGTGCCAGCTCACGGAGCGGGAGTTCCTACGAGCAGTACTTC. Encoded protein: CASSRSGSSYEQYF.

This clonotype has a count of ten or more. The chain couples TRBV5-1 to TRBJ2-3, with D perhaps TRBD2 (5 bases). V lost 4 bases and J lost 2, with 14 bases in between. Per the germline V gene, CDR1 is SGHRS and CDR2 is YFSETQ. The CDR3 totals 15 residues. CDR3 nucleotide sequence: TGCGCCAGCAGCCTTGGCGGAGCGGTCACAGATACGCAGTATTTT. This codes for CASSLGGAVTDTQYF.

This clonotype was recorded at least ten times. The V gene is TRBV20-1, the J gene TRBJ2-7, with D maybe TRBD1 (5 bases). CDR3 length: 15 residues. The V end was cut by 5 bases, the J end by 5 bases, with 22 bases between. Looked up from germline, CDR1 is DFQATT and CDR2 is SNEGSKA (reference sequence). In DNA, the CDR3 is TGCAGTGCTGCGACCCAGGGTACCTTTAGGAACGAGCAGTACTTC. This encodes CSAATQGTFRNEQYF.

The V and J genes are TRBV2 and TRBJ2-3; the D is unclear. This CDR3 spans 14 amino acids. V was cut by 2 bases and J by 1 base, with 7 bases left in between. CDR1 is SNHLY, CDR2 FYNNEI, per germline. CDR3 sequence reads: CASSESRRTDTQYF. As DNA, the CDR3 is TGTGCCAGCAGTGAATCTAGGCGCACAGATACGCAGTATTTT.

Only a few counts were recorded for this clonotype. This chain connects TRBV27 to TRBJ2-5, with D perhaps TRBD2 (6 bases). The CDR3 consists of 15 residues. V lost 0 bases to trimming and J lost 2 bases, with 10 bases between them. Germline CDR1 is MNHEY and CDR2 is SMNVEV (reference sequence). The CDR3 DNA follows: TGTGCCAGCAGTTTATCCAGGACTATGCAAGAGACCCAGTACTTC. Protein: CASSLSRTMQETQYF.

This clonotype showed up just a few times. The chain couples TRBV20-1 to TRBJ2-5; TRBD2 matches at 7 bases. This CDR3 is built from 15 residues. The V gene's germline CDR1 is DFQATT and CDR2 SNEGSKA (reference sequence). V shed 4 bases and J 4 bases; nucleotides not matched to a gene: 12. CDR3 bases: TGCAGTGCTACTGGAGCGGGAATAGACGGAGAGACCCAGTACTTC. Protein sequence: CSATGAGIDGETQYF.

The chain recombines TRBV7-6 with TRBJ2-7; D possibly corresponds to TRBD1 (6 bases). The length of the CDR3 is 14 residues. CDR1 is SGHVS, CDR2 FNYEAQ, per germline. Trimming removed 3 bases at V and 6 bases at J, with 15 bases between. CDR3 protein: CASSFPTGFGEQYF. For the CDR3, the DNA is TGTGCCAGCAGCTTTCCGACAGGTTTCGGCGAGCAGTACTTC.